This passage covers 32 T cell receptor beta chains from one sample sequenced in a study of blood T cell repertoires in COVID-19. TCRdb's table, derived via immunoSEQ multiplex PCR, lists solely in-frame clones and lacks some. The table records fewer than 250,000 clones, 70% to 90% of them present only once. The sequenced sample consisted of peripheral blood. Receptors originate from a woman between 35 and 50 years old with acute or convalescent COVID-19.

This chain uses TRBV10-3 with TRBJ2-7, with 8 bases fitting TRBD2. Trimming removed 6 bases from V and 6 bases from J; junction bases left unmatched: 10. Germline values: CDR1 ENHRY, CDR2 SYGVKD. The CDR3 runs to 14 residues. The CDR3 region is CAISPGLVGAEQYV. The DNA for the CDR3 is TGTGCCATCAGCCCGGGACTAGTTGGGGCCGAGCAGTACGTC.

The V call is TRBV12-3 or TRBV12-4, the J call TRBJ1-6, with 9 bases fitting TRBD1. The CDR3 runs 12 residues. After removal of 11 bases from V and 7 bases from J, the junction contained 3 bases not matched to a gene. The CDR3 loop reads CAGGTGNSPLHF. The DNA of the CDR3 is TGTGCCGGGGGGACAGGGAATTCACCCCTCCACTTT.

The V gene is TRBV18, the J gene TRBJ1-2; 10 positions match TRBD1. The germline V gene has CDR1 KGHSH and CDR2 LQKENI. This CDR3 contains 14 residues. V lost 5 bases and J lost 14; bases outside the gene matches: 14. The CDR3 region is CASSSATGGESITF. In nucleotides, the CDR3 is TGTGCCAGCTCATCAGCGACAGGGGGCGAGAGTATAACCTTC. Variable domain in full (rest from reference TRBV18 and TRBJ1-2): NAGVMQNPRHLVRRRGQEARLRCSPMKGHSHVYWYRQLPEEGLKFMVYLQKENIIDESGMPKERFSAEFPKEGPSILRIQQVVRGDSAAYFCASSSATGGESITFGSGTRLTVV.

The rearrangement links TRBV5-6 to TRBJ1-2; 10 nucleotides match TRBD1. Per the germline V gene, CDR1 is SGHDT and CDR2 is YYEEEE. This CDR3 has 16 amino acids. V was pared by 0 bases and J by 3 bases, with 5 bases of the junction left unmatched. CDR3 protein: CASSLVPGQGHYGYTF. DNA for the CDR3: TGTGCCAGCAGCTTGGTGCCGGGACAGGGGCACTATGGCTACACCTTC.

The V and J genes are TRBV25-1 and TRBJ2-1, with 7 bases matching TRBD2. The CDR3 extends over 13 amino acids. The germline gives CDR1 MGHDK, CDR2 SYGVNS. V lost 7 bases, J lost 5 bases, and 5 bases stayed unmatched. The CDR3 protein is CASIGGTNNEQFF. The CDR3 DNA sequence: TGTGCCAGCATAGGCGGGACTAACAATGAGCAGTTCTTC.

This chain links TRBV19 with TRBJ1-1; weak D call: TRBD1 (6 bases). The ends were cut back, 10 bases at V and 0 bases at J, with 12 bases in the middle. In germline, CDR1 is LNHDA, CDR2 SQIVND (reference sequence). The CDR3 totals 13 residues. CDR3 nucleotides: TGTGCCACAGGACAGACATTGAACACTGAAGCTTTCTTT. It specifies CATGQTLNTEAFF.

The J gene is TRBJ1-1, the V gene TRBV19; possibly TRBD1 for D (6 bases). Germline V CDR1 and CDR2: LNHDA, SQIVND (reference sequence). This CDR3 has 13 amino acids. V lost 4 bases and J lost 7, with 13 bases in between. CDR3 sequence (DNA): TGTGCCAGTAGTACGACAGGATATTATGAAGCTTTCTTT. This encodes CASSTTGYYEAFF. The full variable domain, completed using reference TRBV19 and TRBJ1-1, is DGGITQSPKYLFRKEGQNVTLSCEQNLNHDAMYWYRQDPGQGLRLIYYSQIVNDFQKGDIAEGYSVSREKKESFPLTVTSAQKNPTAFYLCASSTTGYYEAFFGQGTRLTVV.

The chain carries TRBV14 and TRBJ1-6; D perhaps matches TRBD1 (6 bases). Trimming took off 0 bases at V and 3 bases at J, with 18 bases between the two ends. The CDR3 loop spans 19 amino acids. Germline CDR1 and CDR2: SGHDN and FVKESK. The CDR3 sequence: CASSQEMSTGLDYNSPLHF. CDR3 sequence (DNA): TGTGCCAGCAGCCAAGAAATGTCTACAGGGCTTGACTATAATTCACCCCTCCACTTT.

This chain uses TRBV4-1 with TRBJ2-1; perhaps TRBD2 as D (5 bases). This CDR3 has 15 residues. Germline values: CDR1 MGHRA, CDR2 YSYEKL. The V gene lost 2 bases and the J gene lost 2 bases, with 10 bases spanning the gap. This chain's CDR3 is CASSQRASTYNEQFF. The CDR3 DNA follows: TGCGCCAGCAGCCAAAGGGCTAGCACCTACAATGAGCAGTTCTTC.

J is TRBJ1-2 and V is TRBV5-4; D unclear. The CDR3 has 15 residues. Per the germline V gene, CDR1 is SGHNT and CDR2 is YYREEE (reference sequence). Trimming removed 4 bases from V and 0 bases from J, with 13 bases in between. DNA of the CDR3: TGTGCCAGCAGCACACCGCGAACAGCTAACTATGGCTACACCTTC. This gives the protein CASSTPRTANYGYTF.

This rearrangement joins TRBV7-2 to TRBJ2-5; 8 bases align to TRBD2. CDR3 length: 16 residues. The trim removed 2 bases at V and 5 bases at J, leaving 10 bases unmatched. Germline V lookup: CDR1 SGHTA, CDR2 FQGNSA. CDR3 residues: CASSLLSGGAFETQYF. In DNA, the CDR3 is TGTGCCAGCAGCTTACTGTCCGGGGGGGCCTTTGAGACCCAGTACTTC.

This rearrangement joins TRBV19 to TRBJ2-5; 7 bases agree with TRBD2. The germline V gene has CDR1 LNHDA and CDR2 SQIVND (reference sequence). This CDR3 is 15 amino acids long. The V gene end was trimmed by 6 bases and the J gene end by 5 bases; junction bases not matched to a gene: 12. This CDR3 is CASRASGDLVETQYF. Here the CDR3 DNA reads TGTGCCAGTAGGGCCAGCGGGGATTTGGTGGAGACCCAGTACTTC.

V is TRBV7-7 and J is TRBJ1-4; 7 bases line up with TRBD1. Germline CDR1 SSHAT, CDR2 FNYEAQ (reference sequence). CDR3 size: 15 residues. V shed 1 base, J shed 3 bases, and the junction held 2 bases outside the gene matches. The CDR3 protein is CASSLGGTANEKLFF. The CDR3 DNA sequence: TGTGCCAGCAGCTTAGGCGGGACAGCTAATGAAAAACTGTTTTTT. Filled out from reference TRBV7-7 and TRBJ1-4, the complete variable domain reads GAGVSQSPRYKVTKRGQDVTLRCDPISSHATLYWYQQALGQGPEFLTYFNYEAQPDKSGLPSDRFSAERPEGSISTLTIQRTEQRDSAMYRCASSLGGTANEKLFFGSGTQLSVL.

This clone was recorded once. The V call is TRBV19, the J call TRBJ1-1; D gene ambiguous. The V gene's germline CDR1 is LNHDA and CDR2 SQIVND (reference sequence). With 7 bases removed from V and 0 bases from J, the gap between germline ends came to 18 bases. This CDR3 has 16 residues. CDR3 in amino acids: CASNQRGRLMNTEAFF. CDR3 DNA sequence: TGTGCCAGTAACCAGCGAGGCCGGTTGATGAACACTGAAGCTTTCTTT.

The chain is built from TRBV18 and TRBJ2-2; 8 nucleotides line up with TRBD1. The CDR3 spans 14 residues. V gave up 8 bases and J gave up 1 base; unmatched junction bases: 3. Germline loops: CDR1 KGHSH, CDR2 LQKENI. The CDR3 DNA follows: TGTGCCAGCCGAGGACAGGGGAACACCGGGGAGCTGTTTTTT. It codes for CASRGQGNTGELFF.

The chain joins TRBV9 to TRBJ1-1; no reliable D call. This CDR3 is 12 amino acids long. The V gene lost 7 bases and the J gene lost 1 base, with 8 bases spanning the gap. Germline V CDR1 and CDR2: SGDLS, YYNGEE. The CDR3 loop is CASEPRNTEAFF. CDR3 nucleotide sequence: TGTGCCAGCGAACCGAGGAACACTGAAGCTTTCTTT.

This sequence joins TRBV27 and TRBJ1-1; 9 bases are a match to TRBD1. CDR3 size: 18 residues. Trimming at V came to 3 bases and at J to 6 bases, leaving 17 bases not matched to a gene. In germline, CDR1 is MNHEY, CDR2 SMNVEV (reference sequence). Here the CDR3 DNA reads TGTGCCAGCAGTTTTCGGGGACAGGGAGCTGTGGTTAGCGCTGAAGCTTTCTTT. Its translation: CASSFRGQGAVVSAEAFF.

V gene TRBV6-5 combines with J gene TRBJ2-3; D is unresolved. This CDR3 spans 13 amino acids. V lost 7 bases and J lost 6, with 14 bases in between. Germline CDR1 and CDR2: MNHEY and SVGAGI. The CDR3 protein is CASIPLMSDTQYF. In nucleotides, the CDR3 is TGTGCCAGCATCCCCCTTATGAGTGATACGCAGTATTTT.

This clone was seen a handful of times. V and J are TRBV4-1 and TRBJ2-2; 9 bases map to TRBD1. The J segment lost 5 bases and the V segment lost 4 bases, leaving 8 bases of the junction unmatched. The CDR3 is 16 residues long. Germline CDR1 reads MGHRA; CDR2 reads YSYEKL. Written as DNA, the CDR3 is TGCGCCAGCAGCCTTTTAACAGGGGGCGAAACCGGGGAGCTGTTTTTT. It encodes CASSLLTGGETGELFF.

The gene calls are TRBV2 and TRBJ2-2; TRBD2 aligns across 13 bases. Germline lookup yields CDR1 SNHLY and CDR2 FYNNEI. The CDR3 sequence is 16 residues long. V dropped 6 bases and J dropped 5; count of bases not matched to a gene: 6. The CDR3 DNA sequence: TGTGCCAGCAGCGTACTAGCGGGGGGGCGTACCGGGGAGCTGTTTTTT. It is translated as CASSVLAGGRTGELFF.

This rearrangement joins TRBV10-2 to TRBJ1-5; D uncertain. The germline V gene encodes CDR1 WSHSY and CDR2 SAAADI. This CDR3 has 16 amino acids. Trimming took 2 bases from V and 0 from J, leaving 11 bases between them. CDR3 region: CASSEIPSGSNQPQHF. CDR3 nucleotides: TGCGCCAGCAGTGAGATTCCGAGCGGTAGCAATCAGCCCCAGCATTTT.

The gene calls are TRBV5-6 and TRBJ1-2; a possible D gene is TRBD1 (6 bases). Germline V gives CDR1 SGHDT, CDR2 YYEEEE. V lost 0 bases and J 4 bases, leaving 13 bases between the germline ends. The CDR3 length is 15 residues. The CDR3 region is CASSLAGQPPYGYTF. In DNA, the CDR3 is TGTGCCAGCAGCTTGGCAGGACAGCCCCCCTATGGCTACACCTTC.

This chain connects TRBV4-2 to TRBJ2-2; 12 nucleotides align to TRBD2. The length of the CDR3 is 20 residues. With V trimmed by 0 bases and J by 5 bases, 13 bases remained unmatched. Looked up from germline, CDR1 is LGHNA and CDR2 is YNFKEQ. The CDR3 is CASSQDRGLAGGPGTGELFF. DNA of the CDR3: TGTGCCAGCAGCCAAGATAGAGGGCTAGCGGGGGGGCCGGGGACCGGGGAGCTGTTTTTT.

This clone was seen just once. The chain has TRBV12-3 or TRBV12-4 and TRBJ2-2; the D gene is possibly TRBD2 (6 bases). This CDR3 has 13 residues. The germline V and J ends were trimmed by 5 bases and 6 bases, with 10 bases remaining between them. CDR3 amino acids: CASSATGAGELFF. The CDR3 DNA follows: TGTGCCAGCAGTGCGACGGGGGCCGGGGAGCTGTTTTTT.

V gene TRBV4-1 combines with J gene TRBJ2-1; D gene uncertain. Germline-derived CDR1 and CDR2 are MGHRA and YSYEKL. The V gene lost 1 base and the J gene lost 5 bases, with 9 bases spanning the gap. The CDR3 runs to 14 residues. The CDR3 nucleotides read TGCGCCAGCAGCCAAGTTGGAGAAGACAATGAGCAGTTCTTC. Translated: CASSQVGEDNEQFF.

The chain employs TRBV5-5 and TRBJ2-6; 7 bases line up with TRBD1. This CDR3 region has 16 residues. Trimming took 3 bases from V and 4 from J; bases not matched to a gene: 7. Germline V gene lookup returns CDR1 SGHKS and CDR2 YYEKEE (reference sequence). CDR3 nucleotides: TGTGCCAGCAGCTCAGGACAGGCGGCCGGGGCCAACGTCCTGACTTTC. Encoded protein: CASSSGQAAGANVLTF.

The CDR3, as DNA: TGTGCCAGCGGGCCGGGAGTCACAGATACGCAGTATTTT. This codes for CASGPGVTDTQYF. This chain joins TRBV13 and TRBJ2-3; D possibly corresponds to TRBD2 (6 bases). Trimming removed 8 bases from V and 2 bases from J, with 11 bases in between. Germline V gives CDR1 PRHDT, CDR2 FYEKMQ (reference sequence). The CDR3 has 13 residues.

J is TRBJ2-3 and V is TRBV9; D may be TRBD2 (5 bases). The CDR3 spans 15 residues. The germline CDR1 and CDR2 sequences are SGDLS and YYNGEE. Trimming shortened V by 0 bases and J by 2 bases, and 10 bases separated the two germline ends. Here the CDR3 reads CASSVEAVPTDTQYF. The CDR3 DNA sequence: TGTGCCAGCAGCGTAGAAGCGGTACCCACAGATACGCAGTATTTT.

This sequence joins TRBV2 and TRBJ2-3; 7 nucleotides line up with TRBD1. Losses at the gene ends were 3 bases for V and 4 bases for J; bases not matched to a gene: 7. There are 15 residues in the CDR3. Germline CDR1 is SNHLY and CDR2 is FYNNEI. The CDR3 spells CASSDFRQGADTQYF. The CDR3 bases are TGTGCCAGCAGTGATTTTAGGCAGGGGGCAGATACGCAGTATTTT.

This sequence joins TRBV18 and TRBJ1-5; 11 bases are a match to TRBD1. CDR1 is KGHSH, CDR2 LQKENI, per germline. The V segment lost 0 bases and the J segment 3 bases; nucleotides outside the gene matches: 7. CDR3 size: 18 residues. The CDR3 DNA follows: TGTGCCAGCTCACCACCCGGGACAGGGGGATCGGTCAATCAGCCCCAGCATTTT. Translation gives CASSPPGTGGSVNQPQHF.

J is TRBJ1-2 and V is TRBV6-5; 7 bases are a match to TRBD1. The CDR3 length is 15 residues. V dropped 0 bases and J dropped 7; count of bases not matched to a gene: 8. Germline V gives CDR1 MNHEY, CDR2 SVGAGI. The CDR3 region is CASSYSRDRALGYTF. CDR3 nucleotides: TGTGCCAGCAGTTACTCCCGGGACAGAGCTCTTGGCTACACCTTC.

V gene TRBV10-3 combines with J gene TRBJ1-1, with D hard to call. With 0 bases removed from V and 0 bases from J, the gap between germline ends came to 11 bases. This CDR3 has 16 amino acids. Germline lookup yields CDR1 ENHRY and CDR2 SYGVKD. The CDR3 coding sequence is TGTGCCATCAGTGAGTCTGGCAGGAGGCTGAACACTGAAGCTTTCTTT. Translation gives CAISESGRRLNTEAFF.